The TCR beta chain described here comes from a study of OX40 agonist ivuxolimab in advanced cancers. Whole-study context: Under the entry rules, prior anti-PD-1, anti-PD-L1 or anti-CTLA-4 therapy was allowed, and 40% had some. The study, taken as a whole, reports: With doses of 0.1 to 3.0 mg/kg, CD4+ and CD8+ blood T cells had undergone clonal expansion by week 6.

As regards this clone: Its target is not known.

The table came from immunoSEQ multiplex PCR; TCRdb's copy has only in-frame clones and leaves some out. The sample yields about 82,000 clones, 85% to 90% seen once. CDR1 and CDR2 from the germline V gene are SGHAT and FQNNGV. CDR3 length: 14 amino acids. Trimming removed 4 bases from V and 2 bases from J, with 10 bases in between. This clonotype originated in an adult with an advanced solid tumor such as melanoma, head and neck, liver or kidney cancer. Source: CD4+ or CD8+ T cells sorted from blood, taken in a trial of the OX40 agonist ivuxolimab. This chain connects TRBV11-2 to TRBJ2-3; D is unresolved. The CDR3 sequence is CASSYTENTDTQYF. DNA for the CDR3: TGTGCCAGCAGCTACACGGAGAACACAGATACGCAGTATTTT.